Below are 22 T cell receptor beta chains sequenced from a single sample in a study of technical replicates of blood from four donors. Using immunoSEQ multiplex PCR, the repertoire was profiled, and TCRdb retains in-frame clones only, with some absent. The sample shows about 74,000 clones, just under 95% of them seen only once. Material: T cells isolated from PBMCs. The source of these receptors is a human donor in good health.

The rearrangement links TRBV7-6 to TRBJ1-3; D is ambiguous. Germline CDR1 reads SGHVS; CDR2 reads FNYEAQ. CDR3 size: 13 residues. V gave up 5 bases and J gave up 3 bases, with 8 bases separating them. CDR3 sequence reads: CASSPGVGNTIYF. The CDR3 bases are TGTGCCAGCAGCCCCGGGGTTGGAAACACCATATATTTT.

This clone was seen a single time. This CDR3 is CASSDQGTNYGYTF. The CDR3 DNA follows: TGTGCCAGCAGTGACCAGGGGACTAACTATGGCTACACCTTC. The chain employs TRBV14 and TRBJ1-2; tentatively, D is TRBD1 (6 bases). The CDR3 spans 14 residues. The V end lost 6 bases, the J end lost 0 bases, and 11 bases lay between the germline ends. Germline V gene sequence: CDR1 SGHDN, CDR2 FVKESK.

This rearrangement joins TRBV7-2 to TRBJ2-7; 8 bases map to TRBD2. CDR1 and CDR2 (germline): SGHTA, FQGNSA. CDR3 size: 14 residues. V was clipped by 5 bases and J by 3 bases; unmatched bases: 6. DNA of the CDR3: TGTGCCAGCAGCCTAGGGGGGACTAGCTACGAGCAGTACTTC. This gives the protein CASSLGGTSYEQYF.

CDR3 coding DNA: TGTGCCAGCAGCTTAATAGTTAACACCGGGGAGCTGTTTTTT. The encoded protein is CASSLIVNTGELFF. The chain uses TRBV7-9 and TRBJ2-2; D is uncertain. Trimming removed 2 bases from V and 2 bases from J, with 6 bases in between. Per germline, CDR1 SEHNR and CDR2 FQNEAQ (reference sequence). This CDR3 contains 14 residues.

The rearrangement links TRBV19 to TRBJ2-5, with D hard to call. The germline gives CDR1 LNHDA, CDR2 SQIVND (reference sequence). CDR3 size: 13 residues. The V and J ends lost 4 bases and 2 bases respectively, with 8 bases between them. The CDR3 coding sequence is TGTGCCAGTAGTACCCAGGTACAAGAGACCCAGTACTTC. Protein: CASSTQVQETQYF.

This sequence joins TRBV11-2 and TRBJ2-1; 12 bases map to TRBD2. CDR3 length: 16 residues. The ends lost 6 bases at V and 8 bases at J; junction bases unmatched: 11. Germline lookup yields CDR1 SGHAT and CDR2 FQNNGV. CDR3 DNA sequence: TGTGCCAGCAGATACCTAGCGGGAGGGCCGTGGTATGAGCAGTTCTTC. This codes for CASRYLAGGPWYEQFF.

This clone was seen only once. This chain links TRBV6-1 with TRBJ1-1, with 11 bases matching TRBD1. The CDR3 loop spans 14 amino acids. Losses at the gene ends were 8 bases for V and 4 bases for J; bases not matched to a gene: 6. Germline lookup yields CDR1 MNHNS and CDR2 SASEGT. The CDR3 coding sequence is TGTGCCAGCGGGACAGGGGGTATGGTCACTGAAGCTTTCTTT. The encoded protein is CASGTGGMVTEAFF.

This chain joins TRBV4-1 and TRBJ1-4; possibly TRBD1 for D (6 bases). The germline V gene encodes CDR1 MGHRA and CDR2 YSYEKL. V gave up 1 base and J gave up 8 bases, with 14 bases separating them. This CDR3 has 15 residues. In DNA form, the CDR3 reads TGCGCCAGCAGCCAAGCGGGACAAAACGGGGAAAAACTGTTTTTT. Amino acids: CASSQAGQNGEKLFF.

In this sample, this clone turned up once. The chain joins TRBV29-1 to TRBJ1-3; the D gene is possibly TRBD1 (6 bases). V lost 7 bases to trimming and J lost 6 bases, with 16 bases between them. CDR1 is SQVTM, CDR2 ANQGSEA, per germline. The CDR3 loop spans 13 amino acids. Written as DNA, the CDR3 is TGCAGCGCTGGGACACCCACCCAAAACACCATATATTTT. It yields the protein CSAGTPTQNTIYF.

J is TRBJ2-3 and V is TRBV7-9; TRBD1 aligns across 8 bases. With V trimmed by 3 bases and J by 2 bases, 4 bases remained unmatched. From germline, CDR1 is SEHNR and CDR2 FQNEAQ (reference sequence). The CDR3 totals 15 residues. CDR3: CASSLTGALTDTQYF. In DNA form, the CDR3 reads TGTGCCAGCAGCTTGACAGGGGCACTCACAGATACGCAGTATTTT. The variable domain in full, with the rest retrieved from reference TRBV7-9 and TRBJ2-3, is DTGVSQNPRHKITKRGQNVTFRCDPISEHNRLYWYRQTLGQGPEFLTYFQNEAQLEKSRLLSDRFSAERPKGSFSTLEIQRTEQGDSAMYLCASSLTGALTDTQYFGPGTRLTVL.

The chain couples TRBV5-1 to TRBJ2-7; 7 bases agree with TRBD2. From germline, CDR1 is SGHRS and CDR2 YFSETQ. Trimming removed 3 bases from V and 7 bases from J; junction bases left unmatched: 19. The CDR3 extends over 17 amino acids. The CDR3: CASSSSAMGEGAIEQYF. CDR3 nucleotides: TGCGCCAGCAGCTCGTCCGCTATGGGGGAGGGCGCGATTGAGCAGTACTTC. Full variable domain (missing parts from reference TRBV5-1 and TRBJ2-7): KAGVTQTPRYLIKTRGQQVTLSCSPISGHRSVSWYQQTPGQGLQFLFEYFSETQRNKGNFPGRFSGRQFSNSRSEMNVSTLELGDSALYLCASSSSAMGEGAIEQYFGPGTRLTVT.

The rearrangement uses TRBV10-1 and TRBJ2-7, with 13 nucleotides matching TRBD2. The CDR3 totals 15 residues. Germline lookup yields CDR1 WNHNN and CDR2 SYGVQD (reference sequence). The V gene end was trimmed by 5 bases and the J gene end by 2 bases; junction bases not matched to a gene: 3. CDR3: CASSRTSGGTYEQYF. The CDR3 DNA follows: TGCGCCAGCAGTCGGACTAGCGGGGGTACCTACGAGCAGTACTTC.

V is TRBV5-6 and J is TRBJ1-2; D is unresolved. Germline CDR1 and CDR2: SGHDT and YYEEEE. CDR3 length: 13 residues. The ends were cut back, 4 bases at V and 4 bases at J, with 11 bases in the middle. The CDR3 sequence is CASSLIAGYGYTF. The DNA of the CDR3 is TGTGCCAGCAGCCTTATCGCGGGCTATGGCTACACCTTC.

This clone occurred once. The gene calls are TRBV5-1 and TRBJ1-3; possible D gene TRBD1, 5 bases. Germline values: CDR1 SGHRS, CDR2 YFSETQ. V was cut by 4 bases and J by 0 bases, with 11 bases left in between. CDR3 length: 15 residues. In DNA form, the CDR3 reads TGCGCCAGCAGCCCCACAGGTAGCTCTGGAAACACCATATATTTT. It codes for CASSPTGSSGNTIYF. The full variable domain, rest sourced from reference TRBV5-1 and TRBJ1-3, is KAGVTQTPRYLIKTRGQQVTLSCSPISGHRSVSWYQQTPGQGLQFLFEYFSETQRNKGNFPGRFSGRQFSNSRSEMNVSTLELGDSALYLCASSPTGSSGNTIYFGEGSWLTVV.

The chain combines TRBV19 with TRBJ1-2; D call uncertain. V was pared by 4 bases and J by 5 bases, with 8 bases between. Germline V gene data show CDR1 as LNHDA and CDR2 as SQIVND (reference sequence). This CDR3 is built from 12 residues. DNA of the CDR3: TGTGCCAGTAGTAGTACATCATATGGCTACACCTTC. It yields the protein CASSSTSYGYTF.

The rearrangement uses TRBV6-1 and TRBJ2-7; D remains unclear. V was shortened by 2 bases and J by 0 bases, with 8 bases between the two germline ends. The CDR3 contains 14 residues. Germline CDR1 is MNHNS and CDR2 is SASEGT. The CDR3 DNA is TGTGCCAGCAGTGAACAATACAGCTCCTACGAGCAGTACTTC. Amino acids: CASSEQYSSYEQYF.

The CDR3 DNA follows: TGTGCCAGCTTTTTTGCGGCGTCGGGTGCGAGAAACACCATATATTTT. Its protein is CASFFAASGARNTIYF. The chain joins TRBV18 to TRBJ1-3; D is unresolved. The CDR3 runs to 16 residues. CDR1 and CDR2 (germline): KGHSH, LQKENI. V was shortened by 7 bases and J by 5 bases, with 21 bases between the two germline ends.

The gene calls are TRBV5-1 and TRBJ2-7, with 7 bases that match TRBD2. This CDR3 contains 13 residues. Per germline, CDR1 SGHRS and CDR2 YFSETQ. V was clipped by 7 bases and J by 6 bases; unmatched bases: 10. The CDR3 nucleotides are TGCGCCAGCCGGGACTACGCTTACCCCGAGCAGTACTTC. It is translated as CASRDYAYPEQYF. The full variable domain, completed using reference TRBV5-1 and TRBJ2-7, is KAGVTQTPRYLIKTRGQQVTLSCSPISGHRSVSWYQQTPGQGLQFLFEYFSETQRNKGNFPGRFSGRQFSNSRSEMNVSTLELGDSALYLCASRDYAYPEQYFGPGTRLTVT.

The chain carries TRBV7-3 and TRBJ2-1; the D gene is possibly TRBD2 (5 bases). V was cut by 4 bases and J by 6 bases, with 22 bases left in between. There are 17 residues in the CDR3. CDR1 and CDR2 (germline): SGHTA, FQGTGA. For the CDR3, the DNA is TGTGCCAGCAGCTACACACCTGGATTGCCCGCGGGCAATGAGCAGTTCTTC. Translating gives CASSYTPGLPAGNEQFF.

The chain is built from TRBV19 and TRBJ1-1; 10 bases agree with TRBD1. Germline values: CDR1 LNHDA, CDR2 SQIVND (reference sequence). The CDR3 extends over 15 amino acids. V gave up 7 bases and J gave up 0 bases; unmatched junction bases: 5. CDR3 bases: TGTGCCAGTAATCGGGACAGGGGCATGAACACTGAAGCTTTCTTT. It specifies CASNRDRGMNTEAFF.

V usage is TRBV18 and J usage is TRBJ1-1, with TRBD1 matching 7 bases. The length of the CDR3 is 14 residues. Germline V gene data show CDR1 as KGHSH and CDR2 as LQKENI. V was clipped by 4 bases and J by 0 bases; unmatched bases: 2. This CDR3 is CASSQGQLNTEAFF. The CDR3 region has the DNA TGTGCCAGCTCACAGGGACAGCTGAACACTGAAGCTTTCTTT.

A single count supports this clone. CDR3 protein: CATSTHGRDRGYGYTF. In nucleotides, the CDR3 is TGTGCCACCAGCACGCACGGGCGGGACAGGGGATATGGCTACACCTTC. The chain couples TRBV15 to TRBJ1-2, with 10 nucleotides matching TRBD1. V was clipped by 4 bases and J by 5 bases; unmatched bases: 10. The CDR3 extends over 16 amino acids. Germline V CDR1 and CDR2: LNHNV, YYDKDF (reference sequence).